Below are 9 T cell receptor beta chains sequenced from a single sample in a study of T cell changes during pregnancy in multiple sclerosis. Libraries were prepared by immunoSEQ multiplex PCR; TCRdb keeps only in-frame clonotypes and omits some of them. The sample has fewer than 110,000 clones, 92% seen once. This specimen consisted of peripheral blood, obtained after pregnancy. These receptors came from a female donor with multiple sclerosis, enrolled in a pregnancy study.

The table lists this clone with a count of one. The gene calls are TRBV30 and TRBJ2-2; 8 nucleotides agree with TRBD2. V was pared by 3 bases and J by 3 bases, with 6 bases of the junction left unmatched. This CDR3 contains 15 residues. Per germline, CDR1 GTSNPN and CDR2 SVGIG (reference sequence). The CDR3 sequence is CAWRNGGAYTGELFF. Here the CDR3 DNA reads TGTGCCTGGAGGAACGGGGGGGCGTACACCGGGGAGCTGTTTTTT.

The J gene is TRBJ2-1, the V gene TRBV11-2, with 12 bases that match TRBD2. Germline V gene data show CDR1 as SGHAT and CDR2 as FQNNGV. J lost 5 bases, V lost 3 bases, and 2 bases had no gene match. The CDR3 covers 15 residues. CDR3 nucleotide sequence: TGTGCCAGCAGCTTGAGACTAGCGGGGGACAATGAGCAGTTCTTC. Its protein is CASSLRLAGDNEQFF.

Written as DNA, the CDR3 is TGTGCCAGCAGTTTAAGGGGCTCAGGGCGCACCTTC. Its protein is CASSLRGSGRTF. The V call is TRBV28, the J call TRBJ1-2; D perhaps matches TRBD1 (5 bases). The CDR3 has 12 amino acids. The germline V gene encodes CDR1 MDHEN and CDR2 SYDVKM. The V end was cut by 2 bases, the J end by 13 bases, with 14 bases between.

This clone was seen once. The chain uses TRBV9 and TRBJ1-4, with D hard to call. Trimming shortened V by 5 bases and J by 6 bases, and 11 bases separated the two germline ends. Germline V gene sequence: CDR1 SGDLS, CDR2 YYNGEE. CDR3 length equals 13 residues. CDR3 nucleotide sequence: TGTGCCAGCAGTGCTAAGGGAGATGAAAAACTGTTTTTT. Translating it yields CASSAKGDEKLFF.

This sequence joins TRBV2 and TRBJ2-2, with 10 bases that match TRBD2. Germline loops: CDR1 SNHLY, CDR2 FYNNEI. The CDR3 contains 16 residues. Germline trimming cut 7 bases from V and 4 bases from J; bases unmatched to any gene: 9. The CDR3 spells CASIGAGGSGTGELFF. The CDR3 DNA sequence: TGTGCCAGCATTGGAGCGGGAGGGAGTGGCACCGGGGAGCTGTTTTTT.

This clone has only a few counts. V gene TRBV5-4 combines with J gene TRBJ2-5, with D maybe TRBD2 (6 bases). The CDR3 length is 16 residues. Looked up from germline, CDR1 is SGHNT and CDR2 is YYREEE (reference sequence). V was cut by 3 bases and J by 5 bases, with 20 bases left in between. CDR3 amino acids: CASSSGESAPPETQYF. The DNA of the CDR3 is TGTGCCAGCAGCTCGGGGGAGAGCGCCCCCCCCGAGACCCAGTACTTC. The full variable domain, completed using reference TRBV5-4 and TRBJ2-5, is ETGVTQSPTHLIKTRGQQVTLRCSSQSGHNTVSWYQQALGQGPQFIFQYYREEENGRGNFPPRFSGLQFPNYSSELNVNALELDDSALYLCASSSGESAPPETQYFGPGTRLLVL.

The chain's CDR3 is CATSRARRDTNRGYTF. The DNA of the CDR3 is TGTGCCACCAGCAGAGCCCGCCGGGACACGAATCGGGGCTACACCTTC. J is TRBJ1-2 and V is TRBV15; D is possibly TRBD1 (6 bases). Germline CDR1 reads LNHNV; CDR2 reads YYDKDF (reference sequence). The CDR3 contains 16 residues. V lost 1 base to trimming and J lost 8 bases, with 20 bases between them.

This chain connects TRBV6-5 to TRBJ1-6; 9 positions match TRBD1. Looked up from germline, CDR1 is MNHEY and CDR2 is SVGAGI. V was pared by 6 bases and J by 8 bases, with 8 bases of the junction left unmatched. CDR3 size: 15 residues. CDR3 coding DNA: TGTGCCAGCAGCCACTCGACAGGGGGGGATTCACCCCTCCACTTT. Amino acid sequence: CASSHSTGGDSPLHF.

The J gene is TRBJ2-3, the V gene TRBV5-1; TRBD2 aligns across 9 bases. This CDR3 has 16 amino acids. The junction had 6 bases not matched to a gene; V was cut back by 0 bases and J by 4 bases. The germline CDR1 and CDR2 sequences are SGHRS and YFSETQ. CDR3 amino acids: CASSLAGRGGPDTQYF. DNA for the CDR3: TGCGCCAGCAGCTTGGCCGGGCGGGGGGGCCCAGATACGCAGTATTTT.